The 14 T cell receptor beta chains below come from one sample, sequenced in a study of beta chain features in type 1 diabetes. Expressed TCRB transcripts were sequenced because the entire RNA isolate underwent reverse transcription. The repertoire was sequenced with immunoSEQ multiplex PCR; TCRdb's copy has only in-frame clones and lacks some. The data show around 160,000 clones, with under 60% seen just once and over 0.4% held by the top ten. Sample: Tregs from blood. All receptors derive from a man aged 18 to 30 in good health.

This rearrangement joins TRBV29-1 to TRBJ1-5; the match to TRBD1 covers 9 bases. This CDR3 is built from 19 residues. Germline V lookup: CDR1 SQVTM, CDR2 ANQGSEA. With V trimmed by 2 bases and J by 5 bases, 19 bases remained unmatched. The CDR3 coding sequence is TGCAGCGTTGAACCTCATCGGGGACAGGGTAGGGAATGGGATCAGCCCCAGCATTTT. This encodes CSVEPHRGQGREWDQPQHF.

The chain combines TRBV6-6 with TRBJ1-6; 7 nucleotides align to TRBD1. The V segment lost 2 bases and the J segment 9 bases; nucleotides outside the gene matches: 7. This CDR3 has 15 amino acids. Germline lookup yields CDR1 MNHNY and CDR2 SVGAGI (reference sequence). This CDR3 is CASSYGQEMGSPLHF. CDR3 DNA: TGTGCCAGCAGTTACGGACAGGAGATGGGTTCACCCCTCCACTTT.

The chain has TRBV9 and TRBJ2-3, with 8 nucleotides matching TRBD2. This CDR3 contains 15 residues. V lost 0 bases and J lost 8; bases outside the gene matches: 8. The germline CDR1 and CDR2 sequences are SGDLS and YYNGEE. The DNA of the CDR3 is TGTGCCAGCAGCGTAGGATCAGCGGGGGTCGGTACGCAGTATTTT. Amino acid sequence: CASSVGSAGVGTQYF.

The V call is TRBV7-3, the J call TRBJ2-1; D perhaps matches TRBD2 (5 bases). Germline CDR1 SGHTA, CDR2 FQGTGA. Trimming left V 5 bases short and J 6 bases short, with 17 bases between. CDR3 length: 15 amino acids. The CDR3 loop is CASSLTMDGVNEQFF. For the CDR3, the DNA is TGTGCCAGCAGCCTGACTATGGATGGAGTCAATGAGCAGTTCTTC. Looking up the rest from reference TRBV7-3 and TRBJ2-1 gives the full variable domain: GAGVSQTPSNKVTEKGKYVELRCDPISGHTALYWYRQSLGQGPEFLIYFQGTGAADDSGLPNDRFFAVRPEGSVSTLKIQRTERGDSAVYLCASSLTMDGVNEQFFGPGTRLTVL.

The chain joins TRBV29-1 to TRBJ1-1, with D tentatively TRBD1 (5 bases). In germline, CDR1 is SQVTM, CDR2 ANQGSEA. The V gene lost 4 bases and the J gene lost 0 bases, with 9 bases spanning the gap. The CDR3 contains 13 residues. In DNA form, the CDR3 reads TGCAGCGTTGCACGGGGGATGAACACTGAAGCTTTCTTT. Translating gives CSVARGMNTEAFF.

There are a few counts of this clone. The rearrangement uses TRBV10-2 and TRBJ2-2; 14 bases are shared with TRBD2. The junction had 12 bases not matched to a gene; V was cut back by 8 bases and J by 4 bases. CDR1 WSHSY and CDR2 SAAADI come from the germline V gene. CDR3 length equals 18 residues. The CDR3 spells CASGESPGLAGVTGELFF. The CDR3 DNA is TGCGCCAGCGGGGAAAGTCCGGGACTAGCGGGAGTCACCGGGGAGCTGTTTTTT.

The V call is TRBV20-1, the J call TRBJ2-7, with D perhaps TRBD1 (6 bases). V was cut by 7 bases and J by 3 bases, with 10 bases left in between. This CDR3 is built from 11 residues. Germline CDR1 and CDR2: DFQATT and SNEGSKA (reference sequence). The CDR3 region has the DNA TGCAGTGTTACAGGGAACTACGAGCAGTACTTC. Protein: CSVTGNYEQYF.

This chain joins TRBV4-3 and TRBJ2-5; D remains ambiguous. The closer fit of TRBJ2-7 to the DNA end suggests the J call may be wrong. The length of the CDR3 is 14 residues. Germline V gene data show CDR1 as LGHNA and CDR2 as YSLEER. The CDR3 bases are TGCGCCAGCAGCCACCATCTAGAAGCCTACGAGCAGTACTTC. Protein: CASSHHLEAYEQYF.

The chain employs TRBV18 and TRBJ2-6; the match to TRBD1 covers 11 bases. The trim removed 3 bases at V and 0 bases at J, leaving 7 bases unmatched. The CDR3 contains 19 residues. Germline lookup yields CDR1 KGHSH and CDR2 LQKENI. As DNA, the CDR3 is TGTGCCAGCTCACCTCAATGGACAGGGGGCTACTCTGGGGCCAACGTCCTGACTTTC. As protein: CASSPQWTGGYSGANVLTF. Full variable domain (outside the CDR3, taken from reference TRBV18 and TRBJ2-6): NAGVMQNPRHLVRRRGQEARLRCSPMKGHSHVYWYRQLPEEGLKFMVYLQKENIIDESGMPKERFSAEFPKEGPSILRIQQVVRGDSAAYFCASSPQWTGGYSGANVLTFGAGSRLTVL.

The sample holds a few counts of this clone. The chain uses TRBV4-3 and TRBJ1-5; TRBD1 matches 12 bases. CDR1 is LGHNA and CDR2 is YSLEER in the germline V gene. The CDR3 contains 18 residues. The V and J ends lost 4 bases and 7 bases, in that order; junction bases with no gene match: 14. The CDR3 protein is CASSPFPGQGAVGQPQHF. The DNA for the CDR3 is TGCGCCAGCAGCCCATTTCCGGGACAGGGGGCAGTAGGACAGCCCCAGCATTTT.

The genes are TRBV28 and TRBJ2-7, with TRBD2 matching 7 bases. This CDR3 comprises 14 residues. J was trimmed by 7 bases and V by 6 bases; bases with no gene match: 12. CDR1 is MDHEN and CDR2 is SYDVKM in the germline V gene. The CDR3 coding sequence is TGTGCCAGCAGAATGGGAGGGCCTACGTGGGAGCAGTACTTC. Translating gives CASRMGGPTWEQYF. Supplemented by reference TRBV28 and TRBJ2-7, the full variable domain reads DVKVTQSSRYLVKRTGEKVFLECVQDMDHENMFWYRQDPGLGLRLIYFSYDVKMKEKGDIPEGYSVSREKKERFSLILESASTNQTSMYLCASRMGGPTWEQYFGPGTRLTVT.

This clone was observed a few times. The chain carries TRBV7-2 and TRBJ2-5; D might be TRBD1 (5 bases). The CDR3 covers 13 residues. CDR1 is SGHTA, CDR2 FQGNSA, per germline. Trimming removed 2 bases from V and 7 bases from J, with 11 bases in between. The CDR3 loop reads CASSLQGLTTQYF. The CDR3, as DNA: TGTGCCAGCAGCTTACAGGGCTTGACGACCCAGTACTTC.

The V gene is TRBV30, the J gene TRBJ2-1; D possibly corresponds to TRBD2 (5 bases). Per germline, CDR1 GTSNPN and CDR2 SVGIG (reference sequence). Trimming pared 0 bases from V and 9 bases from J, leaving 12 bases between. The CDR3 is 13 amino acids. CDR3 residues: CAWSVRGFGEQFF. CDR3 bases: TGTGCCTGGAGTGTTCGGGGATTCGGTGAGCAGTTCTTC.

The chain couples TRBV4-2 to TRBJ2-7, with D possibly matching TRBD2 (6 bases). Germline V lookup: CDR1 LGHNA, CDR2 YNFKEQ. The V gene lost 1 base and the J gene lost 6 bases, with 16 bases spanning the gap. The CDR3 sequence is 15 residues long. The CDR3: CASSQASGDPSEQYF. As DNA, the CDR3 is TGTGCCAGCAGCCAAGCGTCGGGAGACCCTAGCGAGCAGTACTTC.